The clone carrying this T cell receptor (beta chain) has a single count. Its antigen is still unknown. Both TCR beta VDJ combination and CDR3 sequence profiling were carried out. Genomic DNA was the template for this profiling. TCRdb re-called the reads with MiXCR, one entry per CDR3 protein. The table records about 200,000 distinct CDR3 sequences, roughly 60% of them present only once. These data are taken from a study of CD8+CD57+ T cells in acquired aplastic anemia. Study results and caveats: There were fewer than 35 CD8+ CDR3 sequences that occurred in both patients and controls. With respect to CD8+ Simpson's diversity, patients and controls did not differ significantly.

All sequencing subjects had displayed CD8+CD57+ cell expansion on flow cytometry. Acquired aplastic anemia of severe grade affected all patients. There was no therapy given to any patient before the blood sampling took place. Trimming removed 5 bases at V and 2 bases at J, with 13 bases between. The CDR3 is 15 residues long. Looked up from germline, CDR1 is LNHDA and CDR2 is SQIVND (reference sequence). The sequenced sample consisted of sorted CD4+, CD8+, or CD8+CD57+ T cells (not recorded which) from PBMCs. The TCR originated in a human donor with aplastic anemia. The chain joins TRBV19 to TRBJ1-5, with a weak D call TRBD1 (6 bases). CDR3 coding DNA: TGTGCCAGTAGTCCTTTGGGGGCGGGCAATCAGCCCCAGCATTTT. This translates into CASSPLGAGNQPQHF.